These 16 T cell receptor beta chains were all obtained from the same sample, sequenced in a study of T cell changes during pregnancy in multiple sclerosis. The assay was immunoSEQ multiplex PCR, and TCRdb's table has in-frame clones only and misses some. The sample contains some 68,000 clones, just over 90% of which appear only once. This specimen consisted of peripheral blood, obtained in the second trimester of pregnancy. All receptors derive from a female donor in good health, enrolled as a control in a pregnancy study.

Here the CDR3 DNA reads TGTGCCAGCAGCGTAGGAGTGGTTCACACTGAAGCTTTCTTT. Protein product: CASSVGVVHTEAFF. This sequence joins TRBV9 and TRBJ1-1; no reliable D call. V shed 0 bases and J shed 3 bases, with 9 bases lying between them. This CDR3 spans 14 amino acids. The germline V gene encodes CDR1 SGDLS and CDR2 YYNGEE.

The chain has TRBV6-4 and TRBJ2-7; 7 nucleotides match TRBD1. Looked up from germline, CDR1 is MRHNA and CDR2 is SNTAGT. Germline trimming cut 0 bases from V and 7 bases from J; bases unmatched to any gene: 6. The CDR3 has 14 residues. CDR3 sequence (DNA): TGTGCCAGCAGTGACTCGAACAGGGGCGGAGAGCAGTACTTC. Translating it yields CASSDSNRGGEQYF.

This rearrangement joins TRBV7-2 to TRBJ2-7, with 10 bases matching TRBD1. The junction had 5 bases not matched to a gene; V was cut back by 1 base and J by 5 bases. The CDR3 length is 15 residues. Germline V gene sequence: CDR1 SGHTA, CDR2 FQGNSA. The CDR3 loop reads CASSLGQGAFDEQYF. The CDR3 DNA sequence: TGTGCCAGCAGCTTAGGACAGGGGGCTTTCGACGAGCAGTACTTC.

The CDR3 DNA reads as TGTGCCAGCAGGGGACTTGGGTTAGCCAAAAACATTCAGTACTTC. Amino acids: CASRGLGLAKNIQYF. The chain employs TRBV6-5 and TRBJ2-4; perhaps TRBD2 as D (6 bases). V gave up 6 bases and J gave up 0 bases, with 12 bases separating them. Germline-derived CDR1 and CDR2 are MNHEY and SVGAGI. The CDR3 totals 15 residues.

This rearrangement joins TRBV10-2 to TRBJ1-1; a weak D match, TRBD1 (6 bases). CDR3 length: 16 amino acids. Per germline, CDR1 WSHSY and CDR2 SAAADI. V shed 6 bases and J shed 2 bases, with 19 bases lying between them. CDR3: CASRFSGGGGNTEAFF. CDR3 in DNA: TGCGCCAGCAGATTCAGTGGAGGGGGGGGAAACACTGAAGCTTTCTTT.

The CDR3, as DNA: TGTGCCAGCTCACCATCTCAGGGTGGCACTGAAGCTTTCTTT. This sequence encodes CASSPSQGGTEAFF. The chain carries TRBV18 and TRBJ1-1, with D tentatively TRBD1 (5 bases). V gave up 2 bases and J gave up 4 bases, with 11 bases separating them. Germline V lookup: CDR1 KGHSH, CDR2 LQKENI. The CDR3 runs 14 residues.

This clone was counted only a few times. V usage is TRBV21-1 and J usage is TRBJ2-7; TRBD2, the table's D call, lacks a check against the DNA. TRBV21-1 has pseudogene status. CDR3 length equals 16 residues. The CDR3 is CASSKALSGRAYEQYF. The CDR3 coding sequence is TGTGCCAGCAGCAAAGCGCTTAGCGGGAGGGCCTACGAGCAGTACTTC.

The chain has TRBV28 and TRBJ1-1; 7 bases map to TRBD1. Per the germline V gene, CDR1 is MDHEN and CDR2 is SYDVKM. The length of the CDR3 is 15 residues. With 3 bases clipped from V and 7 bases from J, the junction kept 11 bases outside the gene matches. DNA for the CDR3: TGTGCCAGCAGTTTGAGTGGGGCAGGGGGAGGTGAAGCTTTCTTT. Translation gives CASSLSGAGGGEAFF.

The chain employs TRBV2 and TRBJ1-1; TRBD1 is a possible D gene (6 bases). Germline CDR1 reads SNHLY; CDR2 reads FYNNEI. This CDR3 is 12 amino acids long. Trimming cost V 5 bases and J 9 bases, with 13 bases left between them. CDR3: CASSWVQGKAFF. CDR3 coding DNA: TGTGCCAGCAGTTGGGTACAGGGTAAAGCTTTCTTT. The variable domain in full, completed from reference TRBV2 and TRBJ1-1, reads EPEVTQTPSHQVTQMGQEVILRCVPISNHLYFYWYRQILGQKVEFLVSFYNNEISEKSEIFDDQFSVERPDGSNFTLKIRSTKLEDSAMYFCASSWVQGKAFFGQGTRLTVV.

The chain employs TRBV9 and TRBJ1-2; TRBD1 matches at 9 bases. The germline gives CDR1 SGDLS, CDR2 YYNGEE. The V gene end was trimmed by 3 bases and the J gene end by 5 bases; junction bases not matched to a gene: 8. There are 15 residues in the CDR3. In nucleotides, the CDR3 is TGTGCCAGCAGCGCAACAGGGGGCTCCGGTTATGGCTACACCTTC. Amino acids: CASSATGGSGYGYTF. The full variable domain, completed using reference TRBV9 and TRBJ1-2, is DSGVTQTPKHLITATGQRVTLRCSPRSGDLSVYWYQQSLDQGLQFLIQYYNGEERAKGNILERFSAQQFPDLHSELNLSSLELGDSALYFCASSATGGSGYGYTFGSGTRLTVV.

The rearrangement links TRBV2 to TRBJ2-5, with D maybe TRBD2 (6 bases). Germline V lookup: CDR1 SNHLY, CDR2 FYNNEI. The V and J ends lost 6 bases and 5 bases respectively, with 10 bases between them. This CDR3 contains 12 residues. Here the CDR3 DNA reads TGTGCCAGCAGGAAACGGGAGGAGACCCAGTACTTC. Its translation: CASRKREETQYF. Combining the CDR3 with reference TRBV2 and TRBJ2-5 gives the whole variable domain EPEVTQTPSHQVTQMGQEVILRCVPISNHLYFYWYRQILGQKVEFLVSFYNNEISEKSEIFDDQFSVERPDGSNFTLKIRSTKLEDSAMYFCASRKREETQYFGPGTRLLVL.

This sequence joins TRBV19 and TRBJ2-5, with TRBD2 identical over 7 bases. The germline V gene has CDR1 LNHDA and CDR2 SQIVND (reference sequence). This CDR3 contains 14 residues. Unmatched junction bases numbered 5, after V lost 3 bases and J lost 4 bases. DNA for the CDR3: TGTGCCAGTAGTATCAGCGGGGCGGTAGAGACCCAGTACTTC. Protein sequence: CASSISGAVETQYF.

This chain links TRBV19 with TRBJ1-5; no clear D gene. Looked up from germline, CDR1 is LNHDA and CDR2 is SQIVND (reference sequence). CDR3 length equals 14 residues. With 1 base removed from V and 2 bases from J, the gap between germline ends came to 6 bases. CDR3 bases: TGTGCCAGTAGTATAGTACCAGGCAATCAGCCCCAGCATTTT. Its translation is CASSIVPGNQPQHF.

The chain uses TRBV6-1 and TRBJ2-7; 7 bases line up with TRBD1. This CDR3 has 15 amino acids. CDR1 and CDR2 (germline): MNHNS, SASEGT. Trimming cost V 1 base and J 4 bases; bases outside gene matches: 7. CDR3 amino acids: CASSEGTGAYYEQYF. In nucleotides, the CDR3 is TGTGCCAGCAGTGAAGGAACAGGGGCTTATTACGAGCAGTACTTC.

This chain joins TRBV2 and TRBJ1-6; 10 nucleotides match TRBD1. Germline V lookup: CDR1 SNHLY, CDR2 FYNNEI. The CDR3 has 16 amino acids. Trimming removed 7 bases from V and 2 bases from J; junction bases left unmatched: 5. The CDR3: CASIWDRGPYNSPLHF. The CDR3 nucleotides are TGTGCCAGCATATGGGACAGGGGACCCTATAATTCACCCCTCCACTTT.

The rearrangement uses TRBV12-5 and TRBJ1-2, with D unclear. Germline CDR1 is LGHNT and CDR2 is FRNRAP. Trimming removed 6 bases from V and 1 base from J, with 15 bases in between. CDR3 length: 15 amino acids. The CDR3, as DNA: TGTGCTAGTGGAGTACGCCTCTATGGTAACTATGGCTACACCTTC. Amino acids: CASGVRLYGNYGYTF.